Listed below are T cell receptor beta chains from one sample, sequenced in a study of Ad26.COV2.S vaccination and SARS-CoV-2 variants. Some clones are missing from TCRdb's copy, which holds only in-frame ones; the method was immunoSEQ multiplex PCR. This table holds more than 150,000 clones, approximately 88% found once. Sequences were derived from peripheral blood, sampled after recovery from COVID-19. The receptor set was obtained from a human donor who had recovered from COVID-19. CDR3s include the opening cysteine and the closing phenylalanine or tryptophan. A D gene is named only where the DNA matches it firmly. Only some rows state a clone size, as once, few, many or a class for expanded clones.

clone_size,j_call,d_call,v_call,cdr3_aa,cdr3_nt
-,TRBJ1-4,-,TRBV28,CASSFGGSEKLFF,TGTGCCAGCAGTTTCGGGGGCAGTGAAAAACTGTTTTTT
-,TRBJ2-3,TRBD1,TRBV12-3/TRBV12-4,CASDSRGYTQYF,TGTGCCAGCGACTCCAGGGGGTATACGCAGTATTTT
-,TRBJ1-1,TRBD1,TRBV6-6,CASSLLGQGITEAFF,TGTGCCAGCAGTCTACTGGGACAGGGAATCACTGAAGCTTTCTTT
-,TRBJ1-4,TRBD1,TRBV29-1,CSVRTGEEKLFF,TGCAGCGTACGCACAGGGGAGGAAAAACTGTTTTTT
-,TRBJ2-3,-,TRBV6-5,CASRAGRTYTDTQYF,TGTGCCAGCAGGGCGGGACGGACCTACACAGATACGCAGTATTTT
-,TRBJ2-7,-,TRBV5-1,CASSLGDSSYEQYF,TGCGCCAGCAGCTTAGGGGATAGCTCCTACGAGCAGTACTTC
-,TRBJ2-3,TRBD2,TRBV5-1,CASSLIAGGTDTQYF,TGCGCCAGCAGCCTGATAGCGGGGGGCACAGATACGCAGTATTTT
once,TRBJ2-7,TRBD1,TRBV12-3/TRBV12-4,CASTRTGVNEQYF,TGTGCCAGCACCCGGACAGGGGTTAACGAGCAGTACTTT
once,TRBJ1-1,-,TRBV2,CASTEYPGALTEAFF,TGTGCCAGCACTGAATATCCGGGGGCGCTAACTGAAGCTTTCTTT
-,TRBJ1-3,-,TRBV28,CASSLVTEFSGNTIYF,TGTGCCAGCAGCTTGGTCACCGAGTTCTCTGGAAACACCATATATTTT
-,TRBJ1-5,-,TRBV3-1/TRBV3-2,CASSQRGNSNQPQHF,TGTGCCAGCAGCCAGAGGGGTAATAGCAATCAGCCCCAGCATTTT
-,TRBJ2-7,-,TRBV4-2,CASSQDLGWGMGQYF,TGTGCCAGCAGCCAAGATCTAGGGTGGGGTATGGGGCAGTACTTC
-,TRBJ1-1,-,TRBV7-9,CASSLVAGEAFF,TGTGCCAGCAGCTTGGTAGCAGGAGAAGCTTTCTTT
-,TRBJ2-3,TRBD2,TRBV6-4,CASSPGLAGRSTDTQYF,TGTGCCAGCAGCCCGGGGCTAGCGGGACGAAGCACAGATACGCAGTATTTT
-,TRBJ2-7,-,TRBV11-2,CASSIGGYEQYF,TGTGCCAGCAGCATAGGGGGATACGAGCAGTACTTC
-,TRBJ2-6,TRBD1,TRBV5-1,CASSSGTGTGANVLTF,TGCGCCAGCAGCTCCGGGACAGGGACTGGGGCCAACGTCCTGACTTTC
-,TRBJ1-5,-,TRBV5-4,CASSLQGRDQPQHF,TGTGCCAGCAGCTTACAGGGTCGGGATCAGCCCCAGCATTTT
-,TRBJ2-2,TRBD2,TRBV2,CASSVGLAGTGELFF,TGTGCCAGCAGTGTGGGGCTAGCGGGCACCGGGGAGCTGTTTTTT
-,TRBJ2-2,-,TRBV4-2,CASSQDSGWNGELFF,TGTGCCAGCAGCCAAGATTCAGGGTGGAACGGGGAGCTGTTTTTT
-,TRBJ2-1,-,TRBV20-1,CSASSSKRSSYNEQFF,TGCAGTGCCAGTTCATCTAAGCGGAGCTCCTACAATGAGCAGTTCTTC
-,TRBJ2-1,TRBD2,TRBV7-9,CASSLELAGGLTYNEQFF,TGTGCCAGCAGCTTAGAACTAGCGGGAGGGTTGACCTACAATGAGCAGTTCTTC
-,TRBJ2-7,TRBD1,TRBV11-2,CASSPGTGGSYEQYF,TGTGCCAGCAGCCCAGGGACAGGGGGGAGCTACGAGCAGTACTTC
-,TRBJ1-1,-,TRBV19,CASSIGNTRGTEAFF,TGTGCCAGTAGTATCGGGAACACCAGAGGTACTGAAGCTTTCTTT